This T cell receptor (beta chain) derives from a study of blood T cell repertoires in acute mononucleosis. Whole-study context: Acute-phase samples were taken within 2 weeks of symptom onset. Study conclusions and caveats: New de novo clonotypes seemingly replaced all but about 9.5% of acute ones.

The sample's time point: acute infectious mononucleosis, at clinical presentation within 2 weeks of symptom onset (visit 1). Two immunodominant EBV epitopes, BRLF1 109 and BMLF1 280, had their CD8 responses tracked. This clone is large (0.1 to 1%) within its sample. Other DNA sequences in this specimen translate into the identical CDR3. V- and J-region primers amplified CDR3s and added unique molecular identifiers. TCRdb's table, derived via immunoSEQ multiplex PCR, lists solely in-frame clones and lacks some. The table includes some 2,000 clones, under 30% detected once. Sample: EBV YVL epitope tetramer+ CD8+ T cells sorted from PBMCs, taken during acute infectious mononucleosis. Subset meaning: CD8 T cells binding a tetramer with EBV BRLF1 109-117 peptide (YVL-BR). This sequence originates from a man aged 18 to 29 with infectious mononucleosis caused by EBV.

The CDR3 protein is CAWSRPLGSNQPQHF. DNA for the CDR3: TGTGCCTGGAGTAGGCCTCTCGGTAGCAATCAGCCCCAGCATTTT. The chain is built from TRBV30 and TRBJ1-5; D unclear. The CDR3 length is 15 residues. V was pared by 2 bases and J by 0 bases, with 11 bases between. CDR1 and CDR2 from the germline V gene are GTSNPN and SVGIG (reference sequence).